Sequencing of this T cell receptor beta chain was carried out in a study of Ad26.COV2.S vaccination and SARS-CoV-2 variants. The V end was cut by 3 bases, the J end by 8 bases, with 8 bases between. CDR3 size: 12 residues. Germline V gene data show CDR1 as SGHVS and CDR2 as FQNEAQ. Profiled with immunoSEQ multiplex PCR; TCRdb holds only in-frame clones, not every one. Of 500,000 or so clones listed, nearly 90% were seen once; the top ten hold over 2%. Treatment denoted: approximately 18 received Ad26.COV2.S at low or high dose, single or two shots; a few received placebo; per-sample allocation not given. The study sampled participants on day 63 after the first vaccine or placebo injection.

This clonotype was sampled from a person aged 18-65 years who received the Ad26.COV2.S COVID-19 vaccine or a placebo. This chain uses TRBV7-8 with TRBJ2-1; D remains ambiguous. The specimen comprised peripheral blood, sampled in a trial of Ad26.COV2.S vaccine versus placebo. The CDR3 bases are TGTGCCAGCAGCTTTAGTAGGGATGAGCAGTTCTTC. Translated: CASSFSRDEQFF.